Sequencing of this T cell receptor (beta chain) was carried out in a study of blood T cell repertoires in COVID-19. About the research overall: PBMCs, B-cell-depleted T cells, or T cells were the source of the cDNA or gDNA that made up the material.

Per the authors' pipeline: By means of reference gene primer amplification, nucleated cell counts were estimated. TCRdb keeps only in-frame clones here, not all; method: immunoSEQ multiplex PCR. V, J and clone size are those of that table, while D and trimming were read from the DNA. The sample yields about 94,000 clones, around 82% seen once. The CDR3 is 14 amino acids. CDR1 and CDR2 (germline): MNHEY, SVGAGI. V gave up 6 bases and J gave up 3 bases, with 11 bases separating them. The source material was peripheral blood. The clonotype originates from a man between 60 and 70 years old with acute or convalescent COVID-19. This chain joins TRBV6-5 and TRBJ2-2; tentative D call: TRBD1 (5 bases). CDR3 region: CASRGRADTGELFF. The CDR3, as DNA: TGTGCCAGCAGGGGCAGGGCTGACACCGGGGAGCTGTTTTTT.